This T cell receptor beta chain came from a study of T cells in Graves' hyperthyroidism and ophthalmopathy. Study-level findings and limits: The blood repertoire included most of the expanded thyroid clonotypes above 0.001.

From RNA transcripts, TCR beta CDR3 regions were amplified. RT-PCR in the first round (using the HTBI primer set) targeted the TCR CDR3. TCRdb analysed the multiplex PCR reads with MiXCR anew, one entry per CDR3 protein. The table has about 520,000 distinct CDR3 sequences, roughly 25% seen once. Note on this clonotype: Its antigen is not identified.

Germline assignment: CDR1 SGHTA and CDR2 FQGNSA. This CDR3 region has 14 residues. V lost 3 bases and J 8 bases, leaving 13 bases between the germline ends. Duration under 3 months, a NOSPECS grade of at least 4, and a Clinical Activity Score of at least 3 characterized the ophthalmopathy patients. The sequenced sample was blood. The sequence was obtained from a woman in her twenties or thirties with Graves' ophthalmopathy. This chain uses TRBV7-2 with TRBJ2-2; no clear D. CDR3 sequence reads: CASSFMGNDGELFF. The CDR3 coding sequence is TGTGCCAGCAGCTTTATGGGGAACGATGGGGAGCTGTTTTTT.